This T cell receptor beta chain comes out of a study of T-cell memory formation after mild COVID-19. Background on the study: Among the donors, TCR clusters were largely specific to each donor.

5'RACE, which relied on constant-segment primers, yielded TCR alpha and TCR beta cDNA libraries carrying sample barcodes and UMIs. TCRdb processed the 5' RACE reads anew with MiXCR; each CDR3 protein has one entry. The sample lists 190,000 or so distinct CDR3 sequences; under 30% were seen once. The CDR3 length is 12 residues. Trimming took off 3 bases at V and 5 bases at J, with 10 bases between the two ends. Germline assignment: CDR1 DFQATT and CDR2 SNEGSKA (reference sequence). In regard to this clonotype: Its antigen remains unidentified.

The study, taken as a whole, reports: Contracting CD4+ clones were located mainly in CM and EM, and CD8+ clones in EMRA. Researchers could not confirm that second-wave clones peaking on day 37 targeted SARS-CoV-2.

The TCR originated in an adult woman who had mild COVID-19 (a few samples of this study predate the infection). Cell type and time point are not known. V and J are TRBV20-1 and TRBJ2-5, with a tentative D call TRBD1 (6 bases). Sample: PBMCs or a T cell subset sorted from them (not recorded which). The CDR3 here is CSASDRRETQYF. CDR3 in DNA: TGCAGTGCTAGTGACAGGAGGGAGACCCAGTACTTC.